This T cell receptor beta chain was captured in a study of PD-1 blockade in classical Hodgkin lymphoma. The table lists this clone with a few counts. The J segment lost 2 bases and the V segment lost 7 bases, leaving 9 bases of the junction unmatched. The CDR3 runs to 15 residues. Germline V gives CDR1 MNHEY, CDR2 SMNVEV (reference sequence). All patients relapsed after autologous stem cell transplantation, and brentuximab vedotin exposure varied. Measured with immunoSEQ multiplex PCR; TCRdb has only the in-frame clones, and not every one. The top ten hold over 7.5% of the sample, which has approximately 160,000 clones, 78% seen once.

The TCR comes from a human donor with classical Hodgkin lymphoma. This chain connects TRBV27 to TRBJ2-3, with 7 positions matching TRBD1. Sample: peripheral blood mononuclear cells (PBMCs), taken before the second cycle of nivolumab. CDR3 bases: TGTGCCAGCACCCACATGGGACAGTTCACAGATACGCAGTATTTT. This sequence encodes CASTHMGQFTDTQYF.